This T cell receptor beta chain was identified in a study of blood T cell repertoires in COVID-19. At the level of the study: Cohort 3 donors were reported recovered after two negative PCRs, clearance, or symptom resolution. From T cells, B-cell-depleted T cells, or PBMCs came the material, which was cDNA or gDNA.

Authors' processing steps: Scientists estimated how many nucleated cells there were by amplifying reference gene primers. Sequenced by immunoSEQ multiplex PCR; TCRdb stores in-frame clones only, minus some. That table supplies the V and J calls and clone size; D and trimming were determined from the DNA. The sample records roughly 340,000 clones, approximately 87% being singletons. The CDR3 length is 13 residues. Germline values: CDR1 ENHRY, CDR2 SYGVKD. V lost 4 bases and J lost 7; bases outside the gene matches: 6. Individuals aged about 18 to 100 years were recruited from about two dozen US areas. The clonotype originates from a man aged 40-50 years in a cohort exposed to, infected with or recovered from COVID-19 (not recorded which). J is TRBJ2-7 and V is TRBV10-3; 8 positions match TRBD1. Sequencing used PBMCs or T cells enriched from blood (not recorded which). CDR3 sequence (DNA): TGTGCCATCAGTGTCCAGGGGGCGGAAGAGCAGTACTTC. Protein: CAISVQGAEEQYF.